This T cell receptor beta chain was sequenced during a study of cytomegalovirus exposure and HLA in healthy donors. Remarks on this clone: Its cognate antigen is unknown. The same CDR3 can be traced to other DNA sequences in this sample.

Overall study results and limits: Per a later analysis, HLA-associated TCR beta chains showed more clonal expansion than other, equally common TCR beta chains.

Primers included in the PCR were 60 Vbeta and 13 Jbeta primers. Assay: immunoSEQ multiplex PCR; the TCRdb copy retains only in-frame clones and omits some. The table shows about 130,000 clones, with more than 80% occurring only once. Sequencing was done on a sample of PBMCs. This receptor was identified in a man aged 35-49 years in good health and CMV-seronegative.

The CDR3 loop reads CATSERDKNTGELFF. The CDR3 DNA is TGTGCCACCAGCGAGAGGGACAAAAACACCGGGGAGCTGTTTTTT. The rearrangement uses TRBV15 and TRBJ2-2; D perhaps matches TRBD1 (6 bases). The CDR3 covers 15 residues. V dropped 5 bases and J dropped 2 bases, with 12 bases sitting between them. Looked up from germline, CDR1 is LNHNV and CDR2 is YYDKDF (reference sequence).